Sequencing of this T cell receptor beta chain was carried out in a study of T cell repertoires in cytomegalovirus infection. TCRdb redid the calling of the reads with MiXCR, one entry per CDR3 protein. The data contain 300,000 to 450,000 distinct CDR3 sequences, approximately 18% of them singletons. The germline CDR1 and CDR2 sequences are SQVTM and ANQGSEA. V gave up 3 bases and J gave up 0 bases, with 21 bases separating them. The CDR3 spans 17 residues. What was sequenced was PBMCs. This chain joins TRBV29-1 and TRBJ2-7, with D possibly called TRBD1 or TRBD2 (5 bases each). The TCR was taken from a human donor in good health (CMV status not recorded). Some clones in this sample may be carry-over from other donors' samples. CDR3 DNA sequence: TGCAGCGTTGAGGAGCCGATCACCGGGACCCACTCCTACGAGCAGTACTTC. It translates to CSVEEPITGTHSYEQYF.